This TCR beta chain comes out of a study of blood T cell repertoires in COVID-19. The assay was immunoSEQ multiplex PCR, and TCRdb's table has in-frame clones only and misses some. Of 95,000 to 110,000 clones listed, more than 80% are singletons. CDR3 size: 18 residues. The germline V gene encodes CDR1 DFQATT and CDR2 SNEGSKA (reference sequence). After removal of 3 bases from V and 7 bases from J, the junction contained 20 bases not matched to a gene. The gene calls are TRBV20-1 and TRBJ2-1; TRBD2 matches at 8 bases. The receptor's source is a man aged 55 to 70 with acute or convalescent COVID-19. Sequenced input: peripheral blood. The CDR3 is CSASPGGAFGFEWNEQFF. Here the CDR3 DNA reads TGCAGTGCTAGTCCCGGGGGGGCCTTTGGTTTCGAGTGGAATGAGCAGTTCTTC.